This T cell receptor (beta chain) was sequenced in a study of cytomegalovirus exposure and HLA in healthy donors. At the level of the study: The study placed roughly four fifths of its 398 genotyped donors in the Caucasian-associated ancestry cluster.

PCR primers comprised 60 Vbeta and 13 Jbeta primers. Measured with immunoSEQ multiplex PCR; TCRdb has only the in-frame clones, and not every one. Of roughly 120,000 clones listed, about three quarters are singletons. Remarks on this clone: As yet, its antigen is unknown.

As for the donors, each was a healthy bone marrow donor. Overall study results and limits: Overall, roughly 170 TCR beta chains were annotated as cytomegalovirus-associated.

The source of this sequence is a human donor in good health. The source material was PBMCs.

The chain's CDR3 is CSAGTAQETQYF. The CDR3 bases are TGCAGCGCTGGGACAGCCCAAGAGACCCAGTACTTC. The chain links TRBV29-1 to TRBJ2-5; 7 bases are shared with TRBD1. Germline lookup yields CDR1 SQVTM and CDR2 ANQGSEA. Germline trimming cut 7 bases from V and 1 base from J; bases unmatched to any gene: 3. CDR3 length equals 12 residues.